This T cell receptor (beta chain) was sequenced for a study of blood T cell repertoires in COVID-19. Study-wide context: Whether acute or convalescent, the COVID-19 samples came from the United States, Italy and Spain. PBMCs, B-cell-depleted T cells, or T cells provided the cDNA or gDNA that made up the material.

The CDR3 sequence is 15 residues long. Germline CDR1 is SGHVS and CDR2 is FQNEAQ. Trimming shortened V by 1 base and J by 8 bases, and 15 bases separated the two germline ends. In the original workflow: Estimation of nucleated cell counts was performed using reference gene primer amplification. TCRdb's table, derived via immunoSEQ multiplex PCR, lists solely in-frame clones and lacks some. V and J calls and clone size are copied from that table; D and trimming were computed from the DNA. The table lists around 60,000 clones, roughly 86% of them singletons, with less than 4.5% in the top ten. The sample comprised peripheral blood. The rearrangement uses TRBV7-8 and TRBJ1-3; D is unclear. The sequence was obtained from a man between 45 and 60 years old with active COVID-19. The CDR3 DNA sequence: TGTGCCAGCAGCTTAGGCGGTCTGTCTCGAGACACCATATATTTT. This sequence encodes CASSLGGLSRDTIYF.